This T cell receptor beta chain originates from a study of response to subunit inactivated influenza vaccine. TCRdb re-called the RT-PCR reads with MiXCR, one entry per CDR3 protein. The sample records 700,000 to 800,000 distinct CDR3 sequences, less than 20% being singletons. This CDR3 region has 13 residues. Germline values: CDR1 SGHRS, CDR2 YFSETQ. The germline V and J ends were trimmed by 0 bases and 7 bases, with 7 bases remaining between them. Study outcomes and limitations: Authors proposed each seasonal influenza vaccination draws in few new T cells.

About this clonotype itself: Its target is not known.

The origin of this receptor is a man in his fifties who received an inactivated influenza vaccine. Sequences were derived from PBMCs from blood, sampled 4 to 6 days after vaccination. The chain has TRBV5-1 and TRBJ2-2; D unresolved. The CDR3 here is CASSLASLGELFF. The DNA for the CDR3 is TGCGCCAGCAGCTTGGCCAGCCTCGGGGAGCTGTTTTTT.